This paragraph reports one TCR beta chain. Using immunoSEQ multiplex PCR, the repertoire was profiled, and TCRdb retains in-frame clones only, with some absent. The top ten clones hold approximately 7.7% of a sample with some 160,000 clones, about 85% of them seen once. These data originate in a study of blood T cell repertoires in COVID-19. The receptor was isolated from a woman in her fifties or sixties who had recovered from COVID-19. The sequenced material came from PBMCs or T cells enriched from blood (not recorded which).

The CDR3 spells CASSQDPYLRENEQFF. The CDR3, as DNA: TGCGCCAGCAGCCAAGATCCGTATTTACGGGAGAATGAGCAGTTCTTC. The chain employs TRBV4-3 and TRBJ2-1; TRBD2 is a possible D gene (6 bases). CDR3 length: 16 amino acids. Per germline, CDR1 LGHNA and CDR2 YSLEER. Trimming took off 0 bases at V and 7 bases at J, with 16 bases between the two ends.